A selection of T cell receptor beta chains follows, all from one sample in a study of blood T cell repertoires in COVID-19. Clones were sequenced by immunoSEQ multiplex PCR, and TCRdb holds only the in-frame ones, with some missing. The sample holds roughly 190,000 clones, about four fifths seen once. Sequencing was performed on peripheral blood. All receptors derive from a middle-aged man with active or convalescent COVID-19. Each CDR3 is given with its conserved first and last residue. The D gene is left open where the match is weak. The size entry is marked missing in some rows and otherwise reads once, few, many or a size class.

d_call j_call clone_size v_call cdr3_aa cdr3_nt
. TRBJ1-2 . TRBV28 CASSSTFNNYGYTF TGTGCCAGCAGTTCTACCTTTAATAACTATGGCTACACCTTC
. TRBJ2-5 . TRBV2 CASSEETPPRETQYF TGTGCCAGCAGTGAAGAGACCCCGCCTAGGGAGACCCAGTACTTC
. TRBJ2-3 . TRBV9 CASNRENTDTQYF TGTGCCAGCAATAGGGAGAACACAGATACGCAGTATTTT
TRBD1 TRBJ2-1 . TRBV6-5 CASNSGQRYNEQFF TGTGCCAGCAACTCGGGACAGCGATACAATGAGCAGTTCTTC
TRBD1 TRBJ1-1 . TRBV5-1 CASSFLSGTGSMNTEAFF TGCGCCAGCAGCTTCCTTTCTGGGACAGGCAGTATGAACACTGAAGCTTTCTTT
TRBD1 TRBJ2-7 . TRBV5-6 CASSLEGAGYYEQYF TGTGCCAGCAGCTTGGAGGGGGCAGGGTACTACGAGCAGTACTTC
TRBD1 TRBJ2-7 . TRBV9 CASSADRGYYEQYF TGTGCCAGCAGCGCGGACAGGGGTTATTACGAGCAGTACTTC
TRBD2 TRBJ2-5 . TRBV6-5 CASSTIPGGQETQYF TGTGCCAGCAGTACCATCCCGGGGGGGCAGGAGACCCAGTACTTC
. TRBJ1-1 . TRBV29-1 CSVEIWEGMAFF TGCAGCGTTGAAATATGGGAGGGGATGGCTTTCTTT
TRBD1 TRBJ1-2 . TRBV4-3 CASSSVPDRGGYTF TGCGCCAGCAGCTCTGTCCCGGACAGGGGCGGCTACACCTTC
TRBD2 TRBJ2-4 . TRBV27 CASSLSRGGRNIQYF TGTGCCAGCAGTTTATCTCGGGGGGGAAGAAACATTCAGTACTTC
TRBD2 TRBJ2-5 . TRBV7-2 CASSPQRGLQETQYF TGTGCCAGCAGCCCACAGCGGGGCCTTCAAGAGACCCAGTACTTC
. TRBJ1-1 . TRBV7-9 CASSPQAEAFF TGTGCCAGCAGTCCCCAGGCTGAAGCTTTCTTT
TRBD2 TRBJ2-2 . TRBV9 CASSPPLAGDTGELFF TGTGCCAGCAGCCCCCCCCTTGCGGGAGACACCGGGGAGCTGTTTTTT
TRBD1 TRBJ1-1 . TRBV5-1 CASSLRQGPNTEAFF TGCGCCAGCAGCTTGCGACAGGGGCCGAACACTGAAGCTTTCTTT
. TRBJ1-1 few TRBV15 CATSGRHRGETEAFF TGTGCCACCAGCGGGAGACACAGAGGAGAGACTGAAGCTTTCTTT
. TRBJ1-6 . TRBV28 CASSLREVLNSPLHF TGTGCCAGCAGTTTAAGGGAGGTCCTAAATTCACCCCTCCACTTT
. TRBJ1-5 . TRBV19 CASSNQQTGRNQPQHF TGTGCCAGTAGTAATCAACAAACAGGGCGCAATCAGCCCCAGCATTTT
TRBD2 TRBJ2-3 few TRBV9 CASSVGQLAESSDTQYF TGTGCCAGCAGCGTAGGCCAACTAGCGGAGAGCTCAGATACGCAGTATTTT
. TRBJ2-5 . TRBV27 CASSRGGPGGGETQYF TGTGCCAGCTCGCGGGGTGGACCCGGGGGTGGGGAGACCCAGTACTTC
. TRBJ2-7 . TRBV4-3 CASSQVWDPGNYEQYF TGCGCCAGCAGCCAAGTTTGGGATCCAGGGAACTACGAGCAGTACTTC
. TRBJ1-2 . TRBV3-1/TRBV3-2 CASSQGGEYGYTF TGTGCCAGCAGCCAAGGAGGAGAGTATGGCTACACCTTC
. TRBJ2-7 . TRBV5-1 CASSSLQVSYEQYF TGCGCCAGCAGCTCCCTACAGGTTTCCTACGAGCAGTACTTC
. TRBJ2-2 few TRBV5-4 CASSSTGGVELFF TGTGCCAGCAGCTCTACAGGGGGGGTAGAGCTGTTTTTT
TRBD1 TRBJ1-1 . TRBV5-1 CASSSQGANSEAFF TGCGCCAGCAGCTCGCAGGGGGCGAACTCTGAAGCTTTCTTT
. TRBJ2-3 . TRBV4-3 CASSQVYDSHTDTQYF TGCGCCAGCAGCCAAGTTTATGACTCCCACACAGATACGCAGTATTTT
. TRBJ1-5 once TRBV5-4 CASSVDGGALSNQPQHF TGTGCCAGCAGCGTGGACGGAGGCGCGCTAAGCAATCAGCCCCAGCATTTT
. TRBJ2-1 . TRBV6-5 CASQIAHGTYNEQFF TGTGCCAGCCAAATAGCGCACGGCACCTACAATGAGCAGTTCTTC
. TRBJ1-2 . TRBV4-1 CASSQFAGGSRGYTF TGCGCCAGTAGCCAGTTTGCGGGGGGCTCCCGAGGCTACACCTTC
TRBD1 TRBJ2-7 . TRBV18 CASSQDRIRYEQYF TGTGCCAGCTCACAGGACAGGATTCGTTACGAGCAGTACTTC
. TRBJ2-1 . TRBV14 CASSHSRGPYNEQFF TGTGCCAGCAGCCACAGCAGGGGCCCCTACAATGAGCAGTTCTTC
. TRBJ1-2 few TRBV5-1 CASRAAVETNYGYTF TGCGCCAGCCGTGCGGCTGTAGAGACTAACTATGGCTACACCTTC
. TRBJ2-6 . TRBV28 CASSFPAGANVLTF TGTGCCAGCAGTTTCCCGGCTGGGGCCAACGTCCTGACTTTC
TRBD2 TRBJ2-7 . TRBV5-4 CASSLMGEGVREQYF TGTGCCAGCAGCTTGATGGGGGAGGGTGTCCGCGAGCAGTACTTC
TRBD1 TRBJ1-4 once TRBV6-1 CASSETTGGGTNEKLFF TGTGCCAGCAGTGAAACTACAGGGGGTGGAACTAATGAAAAACTGTTTTTT
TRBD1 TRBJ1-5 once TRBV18 CASSPRQGAGQPQHF TGTGCCAGCTCACCACGACAGGGGGCGGGTCAGCCCCAGCATTTT
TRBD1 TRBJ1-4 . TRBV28 CASSTTGRNEKLFF TGTGCCAGCAGTACGACAGGGCGGAATGAAAAACTGTTTTTT
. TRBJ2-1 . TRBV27 CASSILASPYNEQFF TGTGCCAGCAGTATCCTAGCGTCCCCCTACAATGAGCAGTTCTTC
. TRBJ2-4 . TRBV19 CASSHPTDNGIAKNIQYF TGTGCCAGTAGCCATCCGACAGATAATGGAATAGCCAAAAACATTCAGTACTTC
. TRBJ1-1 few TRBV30 CAWSATPNTEAFF TGTGCCTGGAGTGCCACACCGAACACTGAAGCTTTCTTT
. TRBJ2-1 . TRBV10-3 CAISEYGGRSSYNEQFF TGTGCCATCAGTGAGTACGGGGGGCGGAGCTCCTACAATGAGCAGTTCTTC
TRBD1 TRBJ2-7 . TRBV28 CASADRFSYEQYF TGTGCCAGCGCGGACAGGTTTTCCTACGAGCAGTACTTC
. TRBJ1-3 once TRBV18 CASSPLGSSSGNTIYF TGTGCCAGCTCACCCCTAGGCTCATCCTCTGGAAACACCATATATTTT
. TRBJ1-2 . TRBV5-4 CASSLSSGYGYTF TGTGCCAGCAGCTTATCGAGCGGCTATGGCTACACCTTC
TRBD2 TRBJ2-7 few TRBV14 CASSRTPPGLAGGPGHEQYF TGTGCCAGCAGCCGAACTCCTCCGGGACTAGCGGGAGGCCCTGGCCACGAGCAGTACTTC
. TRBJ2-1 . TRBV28 CASSQQGTNNEQFF TGTGCCAGCAGTCAGCAGGGTACGAACAATGAGCAGTTCTTC
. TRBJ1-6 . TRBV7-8 CASSLVGTGGSNSDNSPLHF TGTGCCAGCAGCTTAGTTGGGACCGGGGGATCAAATTCAGATAATTCACCCCTCCACTTT
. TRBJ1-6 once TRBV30 CAWSPDNSPLHF TGTGCCTGGAGCCCAGATAATTCACCCCTCCACTTT
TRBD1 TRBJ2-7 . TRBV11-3 CASSLRDRSIGLGIYEQYF TGTGCCAGCAGCTTAAGGGACAGGTCGATCGGTTTAGGAATCTACGAGCAGTACTTC
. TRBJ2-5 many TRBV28 CASGRQRPETQYF TGTGCCAGCGGGAGGCAGCGGCCGGAGACCCAGTACTTC
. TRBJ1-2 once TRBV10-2 CASSESAGGNGYTF TGCGCCAGCAGTGAGTCGGCCGGGGGGAATGGCTACACCTTC
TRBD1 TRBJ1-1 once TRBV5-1 CASSLPPTGKPAFF TGCGCCAGCAGCTTGCCCCCGACAGGGAAACCGGCTTTCTTT
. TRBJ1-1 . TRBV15 CATSRVMTDWAEAFF TGTGCCACCAGCAGAGTTATGACGGACTGGGCTGAAGCTTTCTTT
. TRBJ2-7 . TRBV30 CAWKTGSYEQYF TGTGCCTGGAAAACGGGGTCCTACGAGCAGTACTTC